The present T cell receptor (beta chain) was sequenced within a study of identical twins. The length of the CDR3 is 16 residues. The V and J ends lost 5 bases and 5 bases, in that order; junction bases with no gene match: 10. In germline, CDR1 is SGHTA, CDR2 FQGNSA. Through template switching, a universal primer site was introduced, and the cDNA contained unique molecular identifiers. In TCRdb, the 5' RACE reads were re-called with MiXCR into one record per CDR3 protein. This table has 500,000 or so distinct CDR3 sequences, about 20% appearing once. This clonotype came up a few times. Its matching antigen is unknown. Study-level results: Conclusions leaned on cross-sectional statistical analysis and did not track the same donors over time.

This sample was shared with a second study, whose subject was T cells expressing NK-cell markers.

The sequencing sample was made of CD4+ T cells sorted from blood. The chain recombines TRBV7-2 with TRBJ1-4; 8 nucleotides match TRBD1. This clonotype was sampled from a woman under 30 in good health. The CDR3 sequence is CASSRGTGGRNEKLFF. CDR3 DNA sequence: TGTGCCAGCAGCCGTGGGACAGGCGGTCGAAATGAAAAACTGTTTTTT.